This record concerns one TCR beta chain sequence. No antigen is known for it. The data are from a study of cytomegalovirus exposure and HLA in healthy donors. For the study at large: Early on, a data release was issued that held some 91 million unique TCRs from HLA-typed donors.

Use of 60 Vbeta and 13 Jbeta primers characterized the PCR. Generated by immunoSEQ multiplex PCR, the TCRdb table keeps only in-frame clones and is missing some. Among over 60,000 clones listed, 76% were seen once. Whole-study results and caveats: In a later analysis, at a false discovery rate of 0.05, roughly 17,000 TCR beta sequences matched HLA alleles. One variant, a missense change in DCLRE1C, was linked in a later analysis to TCR beta V- and J-gene trimming. Evidence from a later analysis indicated that most CMV-associated TCR beta chains looked HLA-restricted.

Input material: PBMCs. The TCR was taken from a man between 18 and 29 years old in good health and CMV-seronegative.

The DNA of the CDR3 is TGTGCCAGCAGCTTAACGAGGGGAGGGACAGATACGCAGTATTTT. This codes for CASSLTRGGTDTQYF. The chain couples TRBV11-3 to TRBJ2-3; 7 bases map to TRBD2. The CDR3 consists of 15 residues. Germline V gene data show CDR1 as SGHNT and CDR2 as YENEEA. V lost 2 bases and J lost 3; bases outside the gene matches: 5.